This TCR beta chain came from a study of blood T cell repertoires in COVID-19. Study details: Acute-phase and convalescent COVID-19 samples originated in the United States, Italy and Spain.

This CDR3 region has 15 residues. Germline V gene sequence: CDR1 SGHDT, CDR2 YYEEEE. V lost 0 bases, J lost 6 bases, and 12 bases lay in between. This clone was seen just once. The authors' processing: The assay estimated nucleated cells by amplifying reference gene primers. The table came from immunoSEQ multiplex PCR; TCRdb's copy has only in-frame clones and leaves some out. V and J calls and clone size are copied from that table; D and trimming were computed from the DNA. Of roughly 200,000 clones in the sample, 84% are singletons; the top ten hold around 21%. The receptor was isolated from a human donor in a cohort sampled during active COVID-19. The chain joins TRBV5-6 to TRBJ2-2, with D perhaps TRBD1 (6 bases). Sequences were obtained from peripheral blood. CDR3 sequence: CASSLDLGTSGELFF. DNA of the CDR3: TGTGCCAGCAGCTTGGATTTGGGGACATCCGGGGAGCTGTTTTTT.